This T cell receptor (beta chain) appears in the sequencing data of a study of blood T cell repertoires in COVID-19 (dated by TCRdb to the early 2020s). Broadly, across the study: Collaborator samples came from the United States, Italy and Spain and covered acute and convalescent phases of COVID-19. The prospective study material was composed of cDNA or gDNA derived from T cells, B-cell-depleted T cells, or PBMCs. Subjects who had been exposed to COVID-19, were actively infected with it, or had recovered from it provided the deeply sampled blood TCRbeta repertoires that made up the dataset. The repertoires were made available in a free public database intended to serve as a resource for research on the immune response to SARS-CoV-2. The samples were drawn from two sources: the first 160 participants of the ongoing ImmuneRACE study, and over 1,000 subjects contributed by 6 global collaborators. Nearly every sample came with metadata listing a de-identified subject ID, COVID-19 status, age in years and sex. Where available, HLA class I and class II types were taken from metadata supplied by the sample provider and were not determined by assay-based typing. Findings and caveats that apply to the study as a whole: The quantity of clinical and demographic metadata differed by source and by participant and was supplied without curation.

The collaborating institutions used their own protocols to collect whole blood in K2EDTA tubes. For TCRbeta analysis, collaborators shipped samples in one of three forms: frozen whole blood, isolated PBMCs, or DNA extracted from either of those sample types. V and J are truncated by 2 bases and 1 base respectively, leaving an intervening sequence of 4 bases. There are 13 amino acids in the CDR3, from cysteine to phenylalanine inclusive. Here the CDR3 DNA is all that survives: 39 bases in frame from base 1. As encoded in the germline V gene, CDR1 is LGHNT while CDR2 is FRNRAP. TCRbeta CDR3 regions were amplified from genomic DNA using the immunoSEQ Assay, a bias-controlled multiplex PCR. The original methods were these. Nucleated cell counts per sample were estimated from amplification of reference gene primers within the assay. To quantify the absolute abundance of each unique TCRbeta CDR3 rearrangement, sequence reads were collapsed and filtered. Productive Simpson clonality was computed per sample as the square root of Simpson's diversity index over productive rearrangements. Here the immuneACCESS table is served through TCRdb, limited to in-frame sequences with V and J called. Missing clones are a known gap in these copies; in checked studies unresolved V genes cover under half, and the rest lacks a known reason. V and J calls and clone size are those listed in that table; D and trimming were worked out from the DNA. Here the sample has 150,000 to 200,000 clones; about nine tenths occur a single time. The top ten clonotypes cover 20% to 30% of the sample.

With regard to this clone: Its binding antigen is unknown. No much larger clonotype is one base removed from it; base qualities were not supplied.

The TCR sequence derives from a man between 60 and 75 years old with acute or convalescent COVID-19. Sample: peripheral blood. The chain links TRBV12-5 with TRBJ2-3, with the D gene uncertain. The encoded CDR3 is CASGLTGTDTQYF. In nucleotide form, the sequence is TGTGCTAGTGGTTTGACAGGCACAGATACGCAGTATTTT.